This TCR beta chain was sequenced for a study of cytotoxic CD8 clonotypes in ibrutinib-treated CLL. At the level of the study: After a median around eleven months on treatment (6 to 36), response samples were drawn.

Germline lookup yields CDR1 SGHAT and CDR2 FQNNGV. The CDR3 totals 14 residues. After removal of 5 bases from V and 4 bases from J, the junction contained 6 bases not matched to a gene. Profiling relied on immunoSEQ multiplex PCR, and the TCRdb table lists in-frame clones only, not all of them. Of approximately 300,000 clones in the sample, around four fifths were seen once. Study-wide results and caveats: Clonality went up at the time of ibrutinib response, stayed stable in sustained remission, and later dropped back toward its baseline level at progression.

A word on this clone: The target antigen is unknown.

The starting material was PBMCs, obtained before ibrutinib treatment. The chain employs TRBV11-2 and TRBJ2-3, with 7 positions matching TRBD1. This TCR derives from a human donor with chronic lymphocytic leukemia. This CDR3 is CASSLRQGPDTQYF. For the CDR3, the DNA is TGTGCCAGCAGCCTGCGACAGGGTCCAGATACGCAGTATTTT.